The source of this TCR beta chain is a study of T cells in Graves' hyperthyroidism and ophthalmopathy. Patients aged 18 to 65 had newly diagnosed hyperthyroidism that had lasted under 2 months. There were TCR beta CDR3 regions amplified from RNA transcripts. The primer set for the first-round RT-PCR of the TCR CDR3 was HTBI. TCRdb reprocessed the multiplex PCR reads with MiXCR, giving one entry per CDR3 protein. The sample consists of about 420,000 distinct CDR3 sequences, roughly 13% of them appearing once. This CDR3 is 16 amino acids long. The V end was cut by 0 bases, the J end by 1 base, with 13 bases between. Per the germline V gene, CDR1 is SGHRS and CDR2 is YFSETQ.

The source of this sequence is a woman aged 18-30 years with Graves' hyperthyroidism. The specimen sequenced was blood. The genes are TRBV5-1 and TRBJ1-2; D is uncertain. The CDR3 nucleotides read TGCGCCAGCAGCTTGGAGGTCGGGGTCCTTAACTATGGCTACACCTTC. Translating it yields CASSLEVGVLNYGYTF.